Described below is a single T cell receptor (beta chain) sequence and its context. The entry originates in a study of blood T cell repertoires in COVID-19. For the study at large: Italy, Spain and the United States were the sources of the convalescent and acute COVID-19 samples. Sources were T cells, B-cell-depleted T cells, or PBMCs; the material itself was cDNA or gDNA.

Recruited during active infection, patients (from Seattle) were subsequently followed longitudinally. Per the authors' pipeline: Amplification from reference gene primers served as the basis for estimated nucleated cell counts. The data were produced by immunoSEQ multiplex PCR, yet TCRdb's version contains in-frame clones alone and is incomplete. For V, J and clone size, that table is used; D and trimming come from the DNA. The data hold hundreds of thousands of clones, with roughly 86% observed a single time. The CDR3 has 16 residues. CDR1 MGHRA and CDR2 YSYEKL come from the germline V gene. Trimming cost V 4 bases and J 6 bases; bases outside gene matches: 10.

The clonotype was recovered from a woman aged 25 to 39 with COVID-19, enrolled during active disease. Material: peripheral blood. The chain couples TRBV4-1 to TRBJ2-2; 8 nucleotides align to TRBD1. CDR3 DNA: TGCGCCAGCAGCCGAACTCTCCTGGACAGGGCCGGGGAGCTGTTTTTT. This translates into CASSRTLLDRAGELFF.